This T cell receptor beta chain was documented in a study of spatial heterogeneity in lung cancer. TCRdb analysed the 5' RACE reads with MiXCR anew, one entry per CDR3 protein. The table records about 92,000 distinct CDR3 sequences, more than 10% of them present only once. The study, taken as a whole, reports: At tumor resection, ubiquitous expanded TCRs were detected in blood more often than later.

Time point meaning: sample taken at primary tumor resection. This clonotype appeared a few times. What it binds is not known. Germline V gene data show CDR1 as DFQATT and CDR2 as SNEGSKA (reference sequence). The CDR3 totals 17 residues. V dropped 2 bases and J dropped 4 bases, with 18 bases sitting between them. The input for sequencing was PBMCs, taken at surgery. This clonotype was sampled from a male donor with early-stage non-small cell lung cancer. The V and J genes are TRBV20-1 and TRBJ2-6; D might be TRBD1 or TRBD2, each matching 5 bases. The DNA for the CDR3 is TGCAGTGCTAGAACCGACAGCTGGGGGACCGGGGCCAACGTCCTGACTTTC. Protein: CSARTDSWGTGANVLTF.